The present T cell receptor (beta chain) was sequenced within a study of blood T cell repertoires in COVID-19. For the study at large: The United States, Italy and Spain supplied acute and convalescent COVID-19 samples.

V lost 4 bases and J 7 bases, leaving 18 bases between the germline ends. This CDR3 comprises 15 residues. Germline V gene lookup returns CDR1 SGDLS and CDR2 YYNGEE. Authors' methods: Counts of nucleated cells, estimated from reference gene primer amplification, were obtained. Profiling relied on immunoSEQ multiplex PCR, and the TCRdb table lists in-frame clones only, not all of them. V and J calls plus clone size are reproduced from that table; the DNA served to infer D and trimming. The data contain 110,000 or so clones, over 80% of them singletons. The rearrangement joins TRBV9 to TRBJ2-1; D is perhaps TRBD2 (6 bases). The sample consisted of peripheral blood. This TCR came from a woman between 45 and 65 years old with acute or convalescent COVID-19. The CDR3 DNA follows: TGTGCCAGCAGCCCGGAGGGTAGGGCCTTTAATGAGCAGTTCTTC. Its translation is CASSPEGRAFNEQFF. Full variable domain (remainder filled in from reference TRBV9 and TRBJ2-1): DSGVTQTPKHLITATGQRVTLRCSPRSGDLSVYWYQQSLDQGLQFLIQYYNGEERAKGNILERFSAQQFPDLHSELNLSSLELGDSALYFCASSPEGRAFNEQFFGPGTRLTVL.